The 25 T cell receptor beta chains reported below all come from one sample, sequenced in a study of cytomegalovirus exposure and HLA in healthy donors. PCR involved 60 Vbeta and 13 Jbeta primers. The repertoire was sequenced with immunoSEQ multiplex PCR; TCRdb's copy has only in-frame clones and lacks some. In total, the table holds over 90,000 clones. Sample: PBMCs. These receptors came from a man aged 40-49 years in good health and CMV-seronegative.

V usage is TRBV2 and J usage is TRBJ2-3; 7 bases match TRBD2. Germline trimming cut 1 base from V and 4 bases from J; bases unmatched to any gene: 8. The CDR3 has 16 amino acids. Germline values: CDR1 SNHLY, CDR2 FYNNEI. In DNA form, the CDR3 reads TGTGCCAGCAGTGAAGAGGCGGGAGTTGTGGCAGATACGCAGTATTTT. Translated: CASSEEAGVVADTQYF.

This chain links TRBV5-1 with TRBJ2-2; D ambiguous. The germline V gene has CDR1 SGHRS and CDR2 YFSETQ. V gave up 4 bases and J gave up 0 bases, with 7 bases separating them. The CDR3 covers 14 residues. CDR3 bases: TGCGCCAGCAGCCGGAGATCGAACACCGGGGAGCTGTTTTTT. It yields the protein CASSRRSNTGELFF.

This rearrangement joins TRBV18 to TRBJ1-5, with D possibly matching TRBD1 (5 bases). The CDR3 covers 15 residues. Germline CDR1 reads KGHSH; CDR2 reads LQKENI. Trimming left V 2 bases short and J 1 base short, with 9 bases between. The CDR3: CASSPSDRSNQPQHF. In nucleotides, the CDR3 is TGTGCCAGCTCACCAAGTGACAGAAGCAATCAGCCCCAGCATTTT.

The chain links TRBV11-2 to TRBJ2-4; D is undetermined. This CDR3 has 15 amino acids. Germline CDR1 and CDR2: SGHAT and FQNNGV. The V and J ends lost 6 bases and 1 base respectively, with 13 bases between them. The CDR3 loop is CASSPTSRAKNIQYF. The CDR3 DNA follows: TGTGCCAGCAGTCCTACCTCTAGGGCCAAAAACATTCAGTACTTC.

The chain links TRBV5-1 to TRBJ1-4, with 8 bases that match TRBD1. The CDR3 loop spans 15 amino acids. The germline CDR1 and CDR2 sequences are SGHRS and YFSETQ. With 4 bases clipped from V and 4 bases from J, the junction kept 6 bases outside the gene matches. CDR3 in DNA: TGCGCCAGCAGCCCGCAGGGGGCGGGTAATGAAAAACTGTTTTTT. It codes for CASSPQGAGNEKLFF.

V is TRBV30 and J is TRBJ1-2; the D is unclear. Germline V CDR1 and CDR2: GTSNPN, SVGIG (reference sequence). There are 11 residues in the CDR3. Trimming pared 0 bases from V and 5 bases from J, leaving 4 bases between. The CDR3 is CAWSVLYGYTF. The DNA of the CDR3 is TGTGCCTGGAGTGTCCTTTATGGCTACACCTTC.

This chain joins TRBV11-3 and TRBJ2-7, with TRBD2 matching over 7 bases. The V gene end was trimmed by 3 bases and the J gene end by 5 bases; junction bases not matched to a gene: 4. The CDR3 has 13 residues. CDR1 and CDR2 (germline): SGHNT, YENEEA. The CDR3, as DNA: TGTGCCAGCAGCTTGCGGGAGTGGGACGAGCAGTACTTC. Its protein is CASSLREWDEQYF.

The chain joins TRBV27 to TRBJ2-7, with 7 nucleotides matching TRBD1. V dropped 5 bases and J dropped 0; count of bases not matched to a gene: 4. Germline CDR1 reads MNHEY; CDR2 reads SMNVEV (reference sequence). This CDR3 has 14 residues. The CDR3 sequence: CASSLQGFSYEQYF. CDR3 DNA sequence: TGTGCCAGCAGTCTACAGGGGTTCTCCTACGAGCAGTACTTC.

The genes are TRBV27 and TRBJ2-1, with TRBD2 matching over 9 bases. The germline gives CDR1 MNHEY, CDR2 SMNVEV (reference sequence). This CDR3 has 17 amino acids. Germline trimming cut 6 bases from V and 5 bases from J; bases unmatched to any gene: 14. The CDR3 DNA is TGTGCCAGCAGCTCGAGCCAGCTAGCGGGGCGACACAATGAGCAGTTCTTC. As protein: CASSSSQLAGRHNEQFF.

The V and J genes are TRBV7-2 and TRBJ2-3; tentative D call: TRBD2 (5 bases). This CDR3 has 13 amino acids. Per the germline V gene, CDR1 is SGHTA and CDR2 is FQGNSA. Deletions cut 3 bases from V and 10 bases from J, with 14 bases between. The CDR3 loop is CASSLYRDMAQYF. Written as DNA, the CDR3 is TGTGCCAGCAGCTTGTACCGGGATATGGCGCAGTATTTT.

The chain couples TRBV5-6 to TRBJ1-5; 9 bases fit TRBD1. Germline CDR1 is SGHDT and CDR2 is YYEEEE. After removal of 4 bases from V and 3 bases from J, the junction contained 5 bases not matched to a gene. CDR3 length: 15 amino acids. The CDR3 loop reads CASSVTGGNNQPQHF. The CDR3 DNA sequence: TGTGCCAGCAGCGTTACAGGGGGCAACAATCAGCCCCAGCATTTT.

The V call is TRBV21-1, the J call TRBJ2-2; TRBD1, the table's D call, lacks a check against the DNA. TRBV21-1 is noted as a pseudogene. The CDR3 length is 19 residues. Here the CDR3 reads CASRCYKSYWGRDTGELFF. Here the CDR3 DNA reads TGTGCCAGCAGATGTTACAAAAGTTACTGGGGGCGGGACACCGGGGAGCTGTTTTTT.

The chain joins TRBV19 to TRBJ1-2; tentative D call: TRBD1 (6 bases). The CDR3 extends over 13 amino acids. Trimming removed 7 bases from V and 0 bases from J, with 9 bases in between. From germline, CDR1 is LNHDA and CDR2 SQIVND (reference sequence). The CDR3 region is CASKGGTNYGYTF. The CDR3 bases are TGTGCCAGTAAGGGGGGGACTAACTATGGCTACACCTTC.

The chain joins TRBV28 to TRBJ2-7; D may be TRBD2 (6 bases). The germline V gene has CDR1 MDHEN and CDR2 SYDVKM. With 6 bases removed from V and 0 bases from J, the gap between germline ends came to 12 bases. The CDR3 totals 14 residues. The CDR3 is CASRSLGSSYEQYF. CDR3 DNA: TGTGCCAGCAGGTCGCTCGGGAGCTCCTACGAGCAGTACTTC.

The V call is TRBV7-2, the J call TRBJ1-1; D not resolved. This CDR3 contains 17 residues. V gave up 1 base and J gave up 2 bases, with 17 bases separating them. CDR1 is SGHTA, CDR2 FQGNSA, per germline. CDR3 sequence: CASSLEVGRLANTEAFF. Written as DNA, the CDR3 is TGTGCCAGCAGCTTAGAAGTGGGCAGATTGGCCAACACTGAAGCTTTCTTT.

The V gene is TRBV5-1, the J gene TRBJ2-3; 14 nucleotides line up with TRBD2. The CDR3 runs 16 residues. CDR1 is SGHRS, CDR2 YFSETQ, per germline. The V gene end was trimmed by 4 bases and the J gene end by 4 bases; junction bases not matched to a gene: 5. Here the CDR3 reads CASSPGLAGGSDTQYF. The CDR3 coding sequence is TGCGCCAGCAGCCCCGGACTAGCGGGGGGTTCAGATACGCAGTATTTT.

The chain joins TRBV6-6 to TRBJ2-7; 9 bases agree with TRBD2. The germline V gene encodes CDR1 MNHNY and CDR2 SVGAGI (reference sequence). The CDR3 has 14 amino acids. The V and J ends lost 5 bases and 5 bases, in that order; junction bases with no gene match: 7. Here the CDR3 reads CASSDLAGSDEQYF. In nucleotides, the CDR3 is TGTGCCAGCAGTGACCTAGCGGGGAGCGACGAGCAGTACTTC.

The chain carries TRBV4-2 and TRBJ2-5, with 8 bases aligning to TRBD2. The CDR3 extends over 14 amino acids. The germline V gene has CDR1 LGHNA and CDR2 YNFKEQ. V was clipped by 2 bases and J by 5 bases; unmatched bases: 4. The DNA of the CDR3 is TGTGCCAGCAGCCAATGGGTAGCGGGGGAGACCCAGTACTTC. Protein product: CASSQWVAGETQYF.

The chain links TRBV2 to TRBJ1-1; TRBD1 might be the D (5 bases). V was clipped by 6 bases and J by 10 bases, with 15 bases between them. Germline V gene sequence: CDR1 SNHLY, CDR2 FYNNEI. This CDR3 spans 12 amino acids. The DNA of the CDR3 is TGTGCCAGCAGAGGGGACTTCCCGGTAGCTTTCTTT. This sequence encodes CASRGDFPVAFF.

The chain is built from TRBV12-5 and TRBJ1-1, with TRBD1 identical over 8 bases. The germline V gene has CDR1 LGHNT and CDR2 FRNRAP. The CDR3 contains 13 residues. Losses at the gene ends were 7 bases for V and 1 base for J; bases not matched to a gene: 2. CDR3 sequence reads: CASAGTGNTEAFF. In nucleotides, the CDR3 is TGTGCTAGTGCCGGGACAGGGAACACTGAAGCTTTCTTT.

The V and J genes are TRBV28 and TRBJ1-5, with 8 bases aligning to TRBD1. V shed 10 bases and J 4 bases; nucleotides not matched to a gene: 9. This CDR3 is 14 amino acids long. Germline CDR1 and CDR2: MDHEN and SYDVKM. The CDR3 sequence is CANSQGAGNQPQHF. CDR3 nucleotide sequence: TGTGCCAACTCCCAGGGGGCAGGGAATCAGCCCCAGCATTTT.

J is TRBJ2-5 and V is TRBV11-3; 8 nucleotides agree with TRBD2. V trimming: 1 base; J trimming: 3 bases; junction bases outside the gene matches: 10. Germline CDR1 reads SGHNT; CDR2 reads YENEEA. This CDR3 spans 17 amino acids. The CDR3 DNA follows: TGTGCCAGCAGCTTAGTCCTAGCGGGTGTCGGGGAAGAGACCCAGTACTTC. This sequence encodes CASSLVLAGVGEETQYF.

This chain links TRBV2 with TRBJ1-1, with D unresolved. Trimming removed 9 bases from V and 2 bases from J, with 13 bases in between. CDR3 length: 13 amino acids. Germline lookup yields CDR1 SNHLY and CDR2 FYNNEI. The CDR3: CASNRESNTEAFF. DNA of the CDR3: TGTGCCAGTAATAGGGAGTCCAACACTGAAGCTTTCTTT.

J is TRBJ2-5 and V is TRBV7-9; D gene ambiguous. This CDR3 comprises 11 residues. Trimming took 7 bases from V and 5 from J, leaving 8 bases between them. CDR1 and CDR2 (germline): SEHNR, FQNEAQ (reference sequence). The CDR3 region has the DNA TGTGCCAGCACTACCGGGGAGACCCAGTACTTC. Translated: CASTTGETQYF.

This chain connects TRBV6-5 to TRBJ2-1; D perhaps matches TRBD2 (7 bases). The CDR3 is 13 amino acids. CDR1 is MNHEY and CDR2 is SVGAGI in the germline V gene. V lost 5 bases, J lost 9 bases, and 14 bases lay in between. Here the CDR3 DNA reads TGTGCCAGCAGTAGCAGGAGGGGGGGTGAGCAGTTCTTC. This translates into CASSSRRGGEQFF.